The 11 T cell receptor beta chains below were found in one sample sequenced in a study of early T cells in non-severe SARS-CoV-2 infection. TCRdb processed the 5' RACE reads anew with MiXCR; each CDR3 protein has one entry. This table has some 96,000 distinct CDR3 sequences, 14% to 15% appearing once. Sequenced material: whole blood. These TCRs come from an adult who was a healthcare worker with PCR-confirmed SARS-CoV-2 infection or an uninfected control (not recorded which).

This clonotype was recorded many times. The chain recombines TRBV20-1 with TRBJ2-4; D ambiguous. The ends were cut back, 3 bases at V and 0 bases at J, with 12 bases in the middle. CDR3 length: 15 amino acids. Germline lookup yields CDR1 DFQATT and CDR2 SNEGSKA (reference sequence). The CDR3 region is CSASRSELAKNIQYF. DNA of the CDR3: TGCAGTGCTAGTAGGTCGGAACTAGCCAAAAACATTCAGTACTTC.

The genes are TRBV28 and TRBJ2-7; 12 positions agree with TRBD2. CDR1 and CDR2 (germline): MDHEN, SYDVKM. There are 12 residues in the CDR3. V shed 10 bases and J 6 bases; nucleotides not matched to a gene: 4. CDR3 loop: CATRLAGAEQYF. Written as DNA, the CDR3 is TGTGCCACCCGACTAGCGGGAGCCGAGCAGTACTTC.

The V and J genes are TRBV7-2 and TRBJ2-5, with D perhaps TRBD2 (5 bases). The CDR3 is made up of 14 amino acids. The germline V gene encodes CDR1 SGHTA and CDR2 FQGNSA. The V end lost 4 bases, the J end lost 5 bases, and 14 bases lay between the germline ends. As DNA, the CDR3 is TGTGCCAGCAGCTACGGAGGTGCCGGGGAGACCCAGTACTTC. The encoded protein is CASSYGGAGETQYF.

This chain joins TRBV11-2 and TRBJ2-7; D gene ambiguous. The CDR3 length is 14 residues. Per the germline V gene, CDR1 is SGHAT and CDR2 is FQNNGV. The germline V and J ends were trimmed by 1 base and 4 bases, with 11 bases remaining between them. This CDR3 is CASSLVPRPYEQYF. CDR3 nucleotides: TGTGCCAGCAGCTTAGTTCCCAGACCATACGAGCAGTACTTC.

V and J are TRBV5-6 and TRBJ2-3; unclear D gene. Trimming took 1 base from V and 1 from J, leaving 10 bases between them. Per the germline V gene, CDR1 is SGHDT and CDR2 is YYEEEE. There are 15 residues in the CDR3. The CDR3 here is CASSLPPSGTDTQYF. CDR3 in DNA: TGTGCCAGCAGCTTGCCGCCTTCGGGCACAGATACGCAGTATTTT.

This clonotype was counted many times. V is TRBV12-3 or TRBV12-4 and J is TRBJ2-7, with a weak D call TRBD2 (5 bases). The CDR3 is 13 amino acids. Trimming removed 4 bases from V and 2 bases from J, with 9 bases in between. The CDR3: CASSSPGTYEQYF. For the CDR3, the DNA is TGTGCCAGCAGTTCCCCCGGGACCTACGAGCAGTACTTC.

This clonotype occurred many times. The rearrangement links TRBV29-1 to TRBJ1-2; the match to TRBD1 covers 7 bases. J was trimmed by 8 bases and V by 4 bases; bases with no gene match: 10. CDR1 is SQVTM and CDR2 is ANQGSEA in the germline V gene. The CDR3 consists of 13 residues. CDR3 nucleotide sequence: TGCAGCGTTGGCTTTGGTGGGACAGAAGGCTACACCTTC. Translated: CSVGFGGTEGYTF.

The V and J genes are TRBV27 and TRBJ2-7; maybe TRBD2 (5 bases). This CDR3 is built from 17 residues. V was clipped by 4 bases and J by 2 bases, with 21 bases between them. Germline V gene lookup returns CDR1 MNHEY and CDR2 SMNVEV (reference sequence). The CDR3 nucleotides are TGTGCCAGCAGTTCGCCCACCGGGAACTCTCCGCCCTACGAGCAGTACTTC. Its translation: CASSSPTGNSPPYEQYF.

This chain uses TRBV5-1 with TRBJ2-3; D uncertain. The CDR3 is made up of 13 amino acids. Germline-derived CDR1 and CDR2 are SGHRS and YFSETQ. Trimming removed 4 bases at V and 2 bases at J, with 8 bases between. The CDR3 coding sequence is TGCGCCAGCAGCCCCAGCGTCACAGATACGCAGTATTTT. Protein: CASSPSVTDTQYF.

This clonotype was seen many times. The chain recombines TRBV2 with TRBJ2-5, with D maybe TRBD2 (5 bases). The CDR3 is 12 residues long. Trimming removed 5 bases at V and 4 bases at J, with 8 bases between. Germline V gives CDR1 SNHLY, CDR2 FYNNEI. The DNA of the CDR3 is TGTGCCAGCAGTAAAGGGAGAGAGACCCAGTACTTC. Its protein product is CASSKGRETQYF.

The gene calls are TRBV6-5 and TRBJ2-3, with D possibly TRBD2 on 5 matching bases. From germline, CDR1 is MNHEY and CDR2 SVGAGI. The CDR3 sequence is 16 residues long. Trimming took off 0 bases at V and 2 bases at J, with 12 bases between the two ends. The CDR3 sequence is CASSYSGILSTDTQYF. The CDR3, as DNA: TGTGCCAGCAGTTACTCCGGGATCCTCTCCACAGATACGCAGTATTTT.